The present entry profiles one TCR beta chain with its context. What it recognizes is unknown. No fewer than 5.5 micrograms of total RNA were isolated from every sample. This record comes from a study of blood T cells in healthy people across ages. The authors ran a second PCR of 7 to 11 cycles using a sample-barcoded 5' primer and a J-beta primer mix. TCRdb recomputed calls from the 5' RACE reads with MiXCR, one row per CDR3 protein. This sample yields around 1,500,000 distinct CDR3 sequences, of which 42% are seen a single time; 7.9% belongs to the top ten. General observations from the study: TCR beta diversity correlated strongly with naive T cell percentage. Diversity of TCR beta per million T cells declined in a roughly linear way with age.

The CDR3 sequence is 17 residues long. Trimming stripped 0 bases from V and 3 bases from J, with 19 bases between. CDR1 and CDR2 from the germline V gene are SGHRS and YFSETQ. This chain connects TRBV5-1 to TRBJ2-7, with D tentatively TRBD2 (6 bases). Source material: blood. The sequence came from a woman younger than 35 in good health. The CDR3 DNA is TGCGCCAGCAGCTTGGGGAGGGCAGCTAATACTTACTACGAGCAGTACTTC. Residues: CASSLGRAANTYYEQYF.